These T cell receptor beta chains were read from a single sample in a study of cytomegalovirus exposure and HLA in healthy donors. The table came from immunoSEQ multiplex PCR; TCRdb's copy has only in-frame clones and leaves some out. The table includes over 150,000 clones, 79% detected once. The sample comprised PBMCs. The origin of the receptors is a girl aged 10 to 17 in good health and CMV-seropositive. Both conserved end residues are part of each CDR3. The order of the fields is CDR3 DNA, CDR3 protein, D gene, V gene, clone size, CDR3 length, J gene. D genes are given only for firm matches. Clone size is not always given. Where it is, it says once, few, many or a class for expanded clones.

TGTGCCAGTAGTCGAGGGGACAGGGACACCGGGGAGCTGTTTTTT | CASSRGDRDTGELFF | TRBD1 | TRBV19 | . | 15 | TRBJ2-2
TGTGCCAGCCCCCCGGGGGGTTCCAATCAGTTCTTC | CASPPGGSNQFF | TRBD2 | TRBV6-5 | few | 12 | TRBJ2-1
TGTGCCAGCAGCTTGGAAAGGGGTGGATATAATTCACCCCTCCACTTT | CASSLERGGYNSPLHF | . | TRBV5-4 | . | 16 | TRBJ1-6
TGTGCCAGCAGCTTAAGGCGGGAGACCCAGTACTTC | CASSLRRETQYF | . | TRBV7-2 | . | 12 | TRBJ2-5
TGTGCCAGCAGCGTAGGTAGCGGGGGAAACATTCAGTACTTC | CASSVGSGGNIQYF | TRBD2 | TRBV9 | . | 14 | TRBJ2-4
TGCGCCAGCAGCCATGGACCGGGGGAGGGATTGTACGAGCAGTACTTC | CASSHGPGEGLYEQYF | TRBD2 | TRBV5-1 | . | 16 | TRBJ2-7
TGTGCCAGCAGCTTGATGGAGACAGCGAACACTGAAGCTTTCTTT | CASSLMETANTEAFF | . | TRBV7-8 | . | 15 | TRBJ1-1
TGTGCCAGCATCCCCAGGGCAGGTGGAAACACCATATATTTT | CASIPRAGGNTIYF | . | TRBV2 | . | 14 | TRBJ1-3
TGTGCCAGCAGCGAGCAGACTAGCGGGGCCTACAATGAGCAGTTCTTC | CASSEQTSGAYNEQFF | TRBD2 | TRBV11-2 | few | 16 | TRBJ2-1
TGTGCCAGCAGCTTAGTTGGTTCGTACATTGAAGCTTTCTTT | CASSLVGSYIEAFF | . | TRBV7-2 | . | 14 | TRBJ1-1
TGTGCCAGCAGCTTACCAGTTAACTATGGCTACACCTTC | CASSLPVNYGYTF | . | TRBV7-9 | . | 13 | TRBJ1-2
TGTGCCTGGAGTGTGCTAGCTGGGGCCAACGTCCTGACTTTC | CAWSVLAGANVLTF | . | TRBV30 | . | 14 | TRBJ2-6
TGTGCCAGCAGCGTGGGACAGGGAAACACCTACGAGCAGTACTTC | CASSVGQGNTYEQYF | TRBD1 | TRBV9 | . | 15 | TRBJ2-7
TGTGCCAGCAGCAGCACGCTCGGGGGGAAGAACACTGAAGCTTTCTTT | CASSSTLGGKNTEAFF | . | TRBV6-6 | once | 16 | TRBJ1-1
TGTGCCAGCAGCTATGCGACCGGGACAGGGGGCTACGAGCAGTACTTC | CASSYATGTGGYEQYF | TRBD1 | TRBV7-9 | . | 16 | TRBJ2-7
TGTGCCAGCAGCTTGGACAGCAACTATGGCTACACCTTC | CASSLDSNYGYTF | . | TRBV5-4 | . | 13 | TRBJ1-2
TGTGCCAGTAGTATCAGCCGGGGTAAGGCCGAGCAGTACTTC | CASSISRGKAEQYF | . | TRBV19 | . | 14 | TRBJ2-7
TGTGCTAGTGGTTCCCCCGCCGGGGGCGGGGGCACTGAAGCTTTCTTT | CASGSPAGGGGTEAFF | . | TRBV12-5 | . | 16 | TRBJ1-1
TGTGCCAGCAGCTTAGATCGGGAGGGCGGGGGGGGCCTGAGGGATACGCAGTATTTT | CASSLDREGGGGLRDTQYF | TRBD2 | TRBV7-8 | . | 19 | TRBJ2-3
TGCGCCAGCAGCCCCGGGACTAGCTACAATGAGCAGTTCTTC | CASSPGTSYNEQFF | TRBD2 | TRBV5-1 | . | 14 | TRBJ2-1
TGTGCCAGCAGGGCCCCGAAGGGTCAGGGGCAGCATTTT | CASRAPKGQGQHF | . | TRBV6-1 | . | 13 | TRBJ1-5
TGTGCCAGCAGTTCCGACCGTCCCGTGGGGCCACCCCTCCACTTT | CASSSDRPVGPPLHF | . | TRBV5-5 | . | 15 | TRBJ1-6
TGTGCCAGCAGTGAAGAAGTGAGGGGGGGCCGGGAGACCCAGTACTTC | CASSEEVRGGRETQYF | . | TRBV6-1 | . | 16 | TRBJ2-5
TGTGCCAGCTGGAGGATGCCGGGACAGGGGTATGGCTACACCTTC | CASWRMPGQGYGYTF | TRBD1 | TRBV6-1 | few | 15 | TRBJ1-2
TGTGCCAGCTCACCACCGGTTCCGACGGGTACGCAGTATTTT | CASSPPVPTGTQYF | . | TRBV18 | . | 14 | TRBJ2-3
TGTGCCAGCAGCTTAGCGGGACAGGGGGTTTTAACCGAGCAGTACTTC | CASSLAGQGVLTEQYF | TRBD1 | TRBV7-6 | . | 16 | TRBJ2-7
TGCGCCAGCAGCAGTCCCGGGACAGGGGTGAATGAGCAGTTCTTC | CASSSPGTGVNEQFF | TRBD1 | TRBV4-3 | . | 15 | TRBJ2-1
TGTGCCAGCAGTTACCGGGGGTCCACTGAAGCTTTCTTT | CASSYRGSTEAFF | . | TRBV6-5 | . | 13 | TRBJ1-1
TGTGCCAGCAGCTTCAGGGGTGGGGAGACCCAGTACTTC | CASSFRGGETQYF | . | TRBV5-6 | . | 13 | TRBJ2-5
TGCGCCAGCAGCCAGTCCGGGACTAGCGGCCAAGAGACCCAGTACTTC | CASSQSGTSGQETQYF | TRBD2 | TRBV4-1 | . | 16 | TRBJ2-5
TGCGCCAGCAGCCAGGGGGACAGGAGTAACTATGGCTACACCTTC | CASSQGDRSNYGYTF | TRBD1 | TRBV4-3 | . | 15 | TRBJ1-2
TGTGCCACTTGGGGAGGACGGGACACTGAAGCTTTCTTT | CATWGGRDTEAFF | . | TRBV2 | . | 13 | TRBJ1-1
TGTGCCAGCAGATCCGGGACTCGTAATGAAAAACTGTTTTTT | CASRSGTRNEKLFF | . | TRBV5-8 | . | 14 | TRBJ1-4
. | CASSILGVPLIGYTF | . | TRBV28 | . | 15 | TRBJ1-2
TGTGCCACCAGCACCCGGACAGGGGGAGACACTGAAGCTTTCTTT | CATSTRTGGDTEAFF | TRBD1 | TRBV15 | . | 15 | TRBJ1-1
TGTGCCAGCTCCAACGGGGGACAGTCAAATGAAAAACTGTTTTTT | CASSNGGQSNEKLFF | TRBD1 | TRBV18 | few | 15 | TRBJ1-4
TGTGCCAGCAGCCCCGACAGAGATACGCAGTATTTT | CASSPDRDTQYF | . | TRBV7-2 | . | 12 | TRBJ2-3
TGTGCCAGCAGTTCCGAGAAAAGGGACAGGGGAATTTATGCTGGAAACACCATATATTTT | CASSSEKRDRGIYAGNTIYF | TRBD1 | TRBV6-7 | . | 20 | TRBJ1-3
TGTGCCAGCAGTGATCAAAAAAGGGGCGGGAAGGCCAAAAACATTCAGTACTTC | CASSDQKRGGKAKNIQYF | . | TRBV25-1 | . | 18 | TRBJ2-4
TGTGCCAGCAGCGCCTCTCCTGGGTGGGGGGGCACCGGGGAGCTGTTTTTT | CASSASPGWGGTGELFF | TRBD2 | TRBV9 | . | 17 | TRBJ2-2
TGTGCCAGCAGCCGGCCAGGGGGCGCGGATGGCTACACCTTC | CASSRPGGADGYTF | TRBD1 | TRBV5-4 | once | 14 | TRBJ1-2
TGTGCCAGCAGTGAAGGGGCAGGCAGTAATTCACCCCTCCACTTT | CASSEGAGSNSPLHF | . | TRBV6-1 | . | 15 | TRBJ1-6
TGTGCCAGCAGGGCTACAGGGGGCTCAGCTAACTATGGCTACACCTTC | CASRATGGSANYGYTF | TRBD1 | TRBV11-2 | . | 16 | TRBJ1-2
TGTGCCAGCAGCGTAGGAGCAACCAATACGCAGTATTTT | CASSVGATNTQYF | . | TRBV9 | . | 13 | TRBJ2-3
TGTGCCAGCAGTAACCGGGAGCTGGGGGAGCAGTACTTC | CASSNRELGEQYF | . | TRBV6-5 | . | 13 | TRBJ2-7
TGTGCCAGCAGCAGGAGCTCCTACGAGCAGTACTTC | CASSRSSYEQYF | . | TRBV21-1 | once | 12 | TRBJ2-7
TGCGCCAGCATGGTAGGGCAGGGGGCGAGTGGCTACACCTTC | CASMVGQGASGYTF | TRBD1 | TRBV5-1 | . | 14 | TRBJ1-2
TGTGCCAGCAACGAGGCCGGGACAGGGGGCAACGAGCAGTACTTC | CASNEAGTGGNEQYF | TRBD1 | TRBV6-6 | . | 15 | TRBJ2-7